This TCR beta chain was captured by sequencing in a study of T-cell memory formation after mild COVID-19. Overall study context: Most TCR clusters belonged to a single donor.

One entry per CDR3 protein results from TCRdb running MiXCR on the 5' RACE reads. This repertoire shows about 540,000 distinct CDR3 sequences, around 20% found once; its top ten account for around 12%. Whole-study findings and limits: While clones contracting from day 15 to 85 were balanced between CD4 and CD8, later expanders leaned CD4+. Pre-infection memory harbored some responding clones, suggesting cross-reactive memory joined.

This clonotype was counted only a few times. Its target is not known. The CDR3 covers 16 residues. Germline V gene sequence: CDR1 SGHRS, CDR2 YFSETQ. J gave up 3 bases and V 0 bases, and 5 bases lay outside the gene matches. This chain uses TRBV5-1 with TRBJ2-3, with 9 bases matching TRBD1. The sequenced sample consisted of PBMCs or a T cell subset sorted from them (not recorded which). The receptor comes from an adult woman who had mild COVID-19 (a few samples of this study predate the infection). Cell type and time point are not known. DNA of the CDR3: TGCGCCAGCAGCTTGGCCGGACAGGGGAGTACAGATACGCAGTATTTT. It encodes CASSLAGQGSTDTQYF. Looking up the rest from reference TRBV5-1 and TRBJ2-3 gives the full variable domain: KAGVTQTPRYLIKTRGQQVTLSCSPISGHRSVSWYQQTPGQGLQFLFEYFSETQRNKGNFPGRFSGRQFSNSRSEMNVSTLELGDSALYLCASSLAGQGSTDTQYFGPGTRLTVL.